The 14 T cell receptor beta chains below come from one sample, sequenced in a study of shared clonotypes between healthy human individuals. Data came from immunoSEQ multiplex PCR; TCRdb stores just in-frame clones and leaves some out. The sample yields under 2,500,000 clones, under 97% seen once. Sequencing was done on a sample of naive CD4+ T cells sorted from blood. Specified subset: CD45RA+ positively selected. These receptors originate from a man aged 18 to 30 in good health.

The chain couples TRBV7-9 to TRBJ2-5, with D unresolved. Between the trimmed V and J ends, which lost 0 bases and 5 bases, there was a span of 7 bases. This CDR3 is 13 amino acids long. Germline V gives CDR1 SEHNR, CDR2 FQNEAQ (reference sequence). The chain's CDR3 is CASSLAQVETQYF. The CDR3, as DNA: TGTGCCAGCAGCTTAGCTCAGGTGGAGACCCAGTACTTC.

DNA of the CDR3: TGCGCCAGCAGCTTGGCGGCGAGCAGGGATGTCTATGGCTACACCTTC. Its translation is CASSLAASRDVYGYTF. The V call is TRBV5-1, the J call TRBJ1-2; possible D gene TRBD1, 5 bases. Germline V gives CDR1 SGHRS, CDR2 YFSETQ. Trimming left V 0 bases short and J 4 bases short, with 16 bases between. CDR3 length equals 16 residues.

The rearrangement links TRBV10-3 to TRBJ2-7; D gene unclear. CDR1 is ENHRY, CDR2 SYGVKD, per germline. The CDR3 is 14 residues long. Trimming took 7 bases from V and 3 from J, leaving 16 bases between them. The CDR3 coding sequence is TGTGCCATCATGGGTGAAGGCAGAATCTACGAGCAGTACTTC. This gives the protein CAIMGEGRIYEQYF.

The chain links TRBV7-2 to TRBJ2-6, with a tentative D call TRBD1 (5 bases). Germline values: CDR1 SGHTA, CDR2 FQGNSA. With 3 bases removed from V and 0 bases from J, the gap between germline ends came to 15 bases. This CDR3 is 18 amino acids long. DNA for the CDR3: TGTGCCAGCAGCTTCCGCCTAGGGGCTAACTCTGGGGCCAACGTCCTGACTTTC. Translation gives CASSFRLGANSGANVLTF.

Of note for this clone: The same CDR3 also results from other DNA sequences found in this sample. The chain carries TRBV5-1 and TRBJ1-5; D is unclear. V dropped 0 bases and J dropped 4 bases, with 8 bases sitting between them. The V gene's germline CDR1 is SGHRS and CDR2 YFSETQ. The CDR3 covers 14 residues. CDR3 residues: CASSLGGSNQPQHF. DNA of the CDR3: TGCGCCAGCAGCTTGGGAGGGAGTAATCAGCCCCAGCATTTT.

This chain joins TRBV7-2 and TRBJ2-1, with 7 bases fitting TRBD2. The CDR3 extends over 17 amino acids. Losses at the gene ends were 6 bases for V and 0 bases for J; bases not matched to a gene: 11. CDR1 SGHTA and CDR2 FQGNSA come from the germline V gene. CDR3 sequence (DNA): TGTGCCAGCAGACCCCAGCCGGGACTACACTCCTACAATGAGCAGTTCTTC. Its translation: CASRPQPGLHSYNEQFF.

This chain links TRBV10-1 with TRBJ2-3, with unresolved D. Deletions cut 2 bases from V and 3 bases from J, with 9 bases between. Germline V gives CDR1 WNHNN, CDR2 SYGVQD (reference sequence). The CDR3 has 14 amino acids. CDR3 DNA: TGCGCCAGCAGTGAGCCTGATTTTACAGATACGCAGTATTTT. It specifies CASSEPDFTDTQYF.

Details on this clone: Other DNA variants within this sample encode the same CDR3. The chain couples TRBV20-1 to TRBJ2-5; D is unclear. The V end was cut by 6 bases, the J end by 4 bases, with 3 bases between. The CDR3 consists of 9 residues. Germline loops: CDR1 DFQATT, CDR2 SNEGSKA (reference sequence). The DNA of the CDR3 is TGCAGTGCAGGAGAGACCCAGTACTTC. It is translated as CSAGETQYF.

The DNA for the CDR3 is TGTGCCAGCAGCTCGATCGGGACAGTATCAGATACGCAGTATTTT. As protein: CASSSIGTVSDTQYF. V and J are TRBV5-4 and TRBJ2-3, with 7 bases fitting TRBD1. The junction had 8 bases not matched to a gene; V was cut back by 3 bases and J by 4 bases. Germline V gene lookup returns CDR1 SGHNT and CDR2 YYREEE (reference sequence). This CDR3 comprises 15 residues.

J is TRBJ2-5 and V is TRBV7-2; 12 positions agree with TRBD2. The germline V gene encodes CDR1 SGHTA and CDR2 FQGNSA. V lost 3 bases to trimming and J lost 4 bases; unmatched junction nucleotides: 12. The CDR3 contains 18 residues. CDR3: CASSFGSSGRALGETQYF. CDR3 sequence (DNA): TGTGCCAGCAGCTTTGGTTCTAGCGGGAGGGCCTTGGGAGAGACCCAGTACTTC.

The chain joins TRBV6-1 to TRBJ2-4; D may be TRBD2 (6 bases). CDR3 size: 14 residues. The germline gives CDR1 MNHNS, CDR2 SASEGT. V lost 7 bases, J lost 4 bases, and 14 bases lay in between. CDR3 coding DNA: TGTGCCAGCACCGAAGTGGGGGGTAAAAACATTCAGTACTTC. This translates into CASTEVGGKNIQYF.

The rearrangement uses TRBV7-9 and TRBJ1-3; no reliable D call. The CDR3 sequence is 13 residues long. Germline CDR1 is SEHNR and CDR2 is FQNEAQ (reference sequence). Trimming pared 10 bases from V and 2 bases from J, leaving 12 bases between. CDR3 amino acids: CATTRRAGNTIYF. The DNA for the CDR3 is TGTGCCACCACGCGAAGGGCTGGAAACACCATATATTTT. Filled out from reference TRBV7-9 and TRBJ1-3, the complete variable domain reads DTGVSQNPRHKITKRGQNVTFRCDPISEHNRLYWYRQTLGQGPEFLTYFQNEAQLEKSRLLSDRFSAERPKGSFSTLEIQRTEQGDSAMYLCATTRRAGNTIYFGEGSWLTVV.

The V call is TRBV20-1, the J call TRBJ1-2; D might be TRBD1 (6 bases). This CDR3 spans 11 amino acids. Germline V gene lookup returns CDR1 DFQATT and CDR2 SNEGSKA (reference sequence). The CDR3 here is CGTTGKQGYTF. The CDR3 coding sequence is TGCGGCACCACAGGGAAGCAGGGCTACACCTTC.

The gene calls are TRBV15 and TRBJ2-1; no reliable D call. Trimming took off 4 bases at V and 5 bases at J, with 3 bases between the two ends. This CDR3 contains 11 residues. Germline assignment: CDR1 LNHNV and CDR2 YYDKDF (reference sequence). The CDR3 loop reads CATSTDNEQFF. CDR3 DNA sequence: TGTGCCACCAGCACAGACAATGAGCAGTTCTTC.